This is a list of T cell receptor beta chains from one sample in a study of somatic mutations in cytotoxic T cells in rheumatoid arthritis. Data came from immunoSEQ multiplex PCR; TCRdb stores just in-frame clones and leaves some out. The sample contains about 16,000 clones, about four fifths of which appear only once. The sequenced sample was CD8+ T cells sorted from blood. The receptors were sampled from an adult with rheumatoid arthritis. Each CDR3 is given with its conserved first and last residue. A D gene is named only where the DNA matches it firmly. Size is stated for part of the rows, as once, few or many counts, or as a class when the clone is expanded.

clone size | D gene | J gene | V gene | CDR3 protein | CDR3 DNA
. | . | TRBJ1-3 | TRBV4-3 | CASSQDRAGTGNTIYF | TGCGCCAGCAGCCAAGATCGGGCCGGTACTGGAAACACCATATATTTT
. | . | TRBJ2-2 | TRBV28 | CASSLNTGELFF | TGTGCCAGCAGTCTAAACACCGGGGAGCTGTTTTTT
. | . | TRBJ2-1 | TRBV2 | CASTRLEASYNEQFF | TGTGCCAGCACCCGACTAGAGGCCTCCTACAATGAGCAGTTCTTC
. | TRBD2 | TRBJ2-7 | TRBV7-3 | CASSLIGGGKYEQYF | TGTGCCAGCAGCTTAATCGGGGGAGGGAAATACGAGCAGTACTTC
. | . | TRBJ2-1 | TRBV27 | CASSSGGGPREQFF | TGTGCCAGCAGTTCAGGGGGAGGGCCGCGGGAGCAGTTCTTC
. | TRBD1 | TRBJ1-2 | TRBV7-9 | CASSLGDRGQGYTF | TGTGCCAGCAGCTTAGGGGACAGGGGGCAAGGCTACACCTTC
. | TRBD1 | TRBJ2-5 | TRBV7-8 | CASSPRDRGQETQYF | TGTGCCAGCAGCCCCCGGGACAGGGGGCAAGAGACCCAGTACTTC
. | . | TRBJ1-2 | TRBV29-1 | CSGEDPRFNYGYTF | TGCAGCGGTGAGGACCCGAGATTTAACTATGGCTACACCTTC
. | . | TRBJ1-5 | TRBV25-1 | CASSDLTNSNQPQHF | TGTGCCAGCAGTGATCTCACTAATAGCAATCAGCCCCAGCATTTT
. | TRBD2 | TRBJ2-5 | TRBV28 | CASSPPRWREMWETQYF | TGTGCCAGCAGTCCCCCTCGGTGGCGGGAGATGTGGGAGACCCAGTACTTC
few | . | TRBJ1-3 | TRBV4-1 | CASSQDTGSGNTIYF | TGCGCCAGCAGCCAAGATACTGGCTCTGGAAACACCATATATTTT
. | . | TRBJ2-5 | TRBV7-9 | CASSLAGFGETQYF | TGTGCCAGCAGCTTAGCCGGGTTCGGGGAGACCCAGTACTTC
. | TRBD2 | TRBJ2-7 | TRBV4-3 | CASRPGLGTYEQYF | TGCGCCAGTCGGCCGGGACTAGGGACCTACGAGCAGTACTTC
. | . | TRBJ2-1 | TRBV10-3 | CAITGESTNEQFF | TGTGCCATCACAGGGGAATCAACTAATGAGCAGTTCTTC
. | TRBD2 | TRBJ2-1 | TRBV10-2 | CASINHPGGEQFF | TGCGCCAGCATTAATCACCCGGGGGGTGAGCAGTTCTTC
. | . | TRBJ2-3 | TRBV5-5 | CASSFLRGSADTQYF | TGTGCCAGCAGCTTTTTGAGGGGGTCGGCAGATACGCAGTATTTT
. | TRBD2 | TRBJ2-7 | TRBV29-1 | CSVDGGGSSYEQYF | TGCAGCGTTGACGGCGGGGGAAGCTCCTACGAGCAGTACTTC
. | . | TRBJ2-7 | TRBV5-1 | CASSLTAGGSYEQYF | TGCGCCAGCAGCTTGACAGCGGGTGGAAGCTACGAGCAGTACTTC
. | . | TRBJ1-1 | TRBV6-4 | CASSEGTDGSTEAFF | TGTGCCAGCAGTGAAGGGACCGACGGTAGCACTGAAGCTTTCTTT
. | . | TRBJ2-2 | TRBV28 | CAILQGTGELFF | TGTGCCATCCTCCAGGGGACCGGGGAGCTGTTTTTT
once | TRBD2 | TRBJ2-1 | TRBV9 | CASRGSGSRSEQFF | TGTGCCAGCAGGGGTAGCGGGAGTAGGAGTGAGCAGTTCTTC
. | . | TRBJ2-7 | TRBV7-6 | CASSLDSSYEQYF | TGTGCCAGCAGCTTAGACAGCTCCTACGAGCAGTACTTC
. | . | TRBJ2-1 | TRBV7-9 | CASSLPIYEQFF | TGTGCCAGCAGCCTCCCCATCTATGAGCAGTTCTTC
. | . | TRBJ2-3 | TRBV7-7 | CASSLRGRTDTQYF | TGTGCTAGCAGCTTACGGGGGAGGACAGATACGCAGTATTTT
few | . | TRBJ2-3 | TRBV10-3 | CAIRGRTGTNTDTQYF | TGTGCCATCAGAGGACGAACAGGGACCAACACAGATACGCAGTATTTT
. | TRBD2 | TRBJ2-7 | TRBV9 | CASSVEGSGRAPYEQYF | TGTGCCAGCAGCGTAGAGGGTAGCGGGAGGGCCCCCTACGAGCAGTACTTC
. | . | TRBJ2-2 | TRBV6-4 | CASSDSIEAGELFF | TGTGCCAGCAGTGACTCCATTGAGGCCGGGGAGCTGTTTTTT
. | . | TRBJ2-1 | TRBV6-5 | CASSYSGLYSYNEQFF | TGTGCCAGCAGTTATTCCGGGCTCTACTCCTACAATGAGCAGTTCTTC
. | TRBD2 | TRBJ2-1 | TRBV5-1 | CASSLSQRASSGTMGEQFF | TGCGCCAGCAGCTTGTCCCAGAGGGCGTCTAGCGGGACCATGGGTGAGCAGTTCTTC
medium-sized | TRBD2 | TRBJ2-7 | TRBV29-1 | CSVRTSGKVQYF | TGCAGCGTTAGGACTAGCGGGAAGGTGCAGTACTTC
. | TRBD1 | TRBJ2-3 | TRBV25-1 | CASSGTGVDTQYF | TGTGCCAGCTCCGGGACAGGGGTAGATACGCAGTATTTT
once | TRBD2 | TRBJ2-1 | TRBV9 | CASSVSGGNEQFF | TGTGCCAGCAGCGTTTCGGGGGGCAATGAGCAGTTCTTC
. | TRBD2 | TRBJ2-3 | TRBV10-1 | CASRMTSGRAGTDTQYF | TGCGCCAGCAGGATGACTAGCGGGAGGGCGGGCACAGATACGCAGTATTTT
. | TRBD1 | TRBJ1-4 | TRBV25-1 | CASSGDRASGEKLFF | TGTGCCAGCAGTGGCGACAGGGCTTCGGGTGAAAAACTGTTTTTT
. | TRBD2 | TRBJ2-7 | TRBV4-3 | CASSQDLASGSVSYEQYF | TGCGCCAGCAGCCAAGATTTGGCTAGCGGGAGTGTTTCCTACGAGCAGTACTTC
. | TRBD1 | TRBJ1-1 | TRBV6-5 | CASSDSRQGVDEAFF | TGTGCCAGCAGTGACTCGCGACAGGGGGTTGATGAAGCTTTCTTT
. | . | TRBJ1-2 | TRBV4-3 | CASSQGLKQLRDYGYTF | TGCGCCAGCAGCCAAGGCTTAAAACAACTGAGGGACTATGGCTACACCTTC
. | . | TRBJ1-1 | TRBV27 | CASSYGAGGTEAFF | TGTGCCAGCAGCTACGGGGCGGGGGGGACTGAAGCTTTCTTT
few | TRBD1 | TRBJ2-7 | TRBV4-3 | CASSQESQGSSEQYF | TGCGCCAGCAGCCAAGAATCACAGGGGAGTAGCGAGCAGTACTTC
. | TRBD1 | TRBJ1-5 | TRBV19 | CASSGGQGAVQPQHF | TGTGCCAGTAGTGGAGGACAGGGGGCAGTTCAGCCCCAGCATTTT